This TCR beta chain was identified during a study of blood T cell repertoires in COVID-19. For the study at large: T cells, B-cell-depleted T cells, or PBMCs supplied cDNA or gDNA.

The V and J ends lost 3 bases and 9 bases, in that order; junction bases with no gene match: 11. Germline CDR1 is MGHRA and CDR2 is YSYEKL. This CDR3 has 17 amino acids. The assay was immunoSEQ multiplex PCR, and TCRdb's table has in-frame clones only and misses some. The table has 300,000 to 400,000 clones, around 82% seen once. The sequencing input was peripheral blood. The chain joins TRBV4-1 to TRBJ2-1; 13 bases are a match to TRBD2. The sequence derives from a man aged 25-45 years with active or convalescent COVID-19. The CDR3 sequence is CASSQAGLAGRGAEQFF. CDR3 nucleotide sequence: TGCGCCAGCAGCCAGGCGGGACTAGCGGGGAGAGGGGCTGAGCAGTTCTTC.